These 20 T cell receptor beta chains came from one sample sequenced in a study of blood T cell repertoires in COVID-19 (dated by TCRdb to between 2020 and 2021). The library was prepared using the immunoSEQ multiplex PCR assay. TCRdb mirrors the immuneACCESS table, restricted to in-frame sequences. Some clones are absent from its copies; in checked studies, under half trace to an unresolved V gene, and the reason for the others is unknown. In this sample the table shows around 150,000 clones, around 73% of which occur a single time. Together, the top ten hold 10% to 11% of the sample. The sample comprised peripheral blood. Receptors were obtained from a man between 60 and 75 years old who had recovered from COVID-19.

This sequence joins TRBV21-1 and TRBJ2-7; the DNA was not used to check the table's D call, TRBD1. TRBV21-1 is annotated as a pseudogene. This CDR3 is built from 16 residues. CDR3 DNA: TGTGCCAGCAGCAATACCCCCGGACAGGACTCCTACGAGCAGTACTTC. Its protein product is CASSNTPGQDSYEQYF.

The chain has TRBV4-3 and TRBJ1-1, with D unclear. The germline V gene encodes CDR1 LGHNA and CDR2 YSLEER. CDR3 length: 14 amino acids. The V gene lost 1 base and the J gene lost 0 bases, with 6 bases spanning the gap. The CDR3 bases are TGCGCCAGCAGCCAAGGACAAATGAACACTGAAGCTTTCTTT. This codes for CASSQGQMNTEAFF.

The chain combines TRBV5-1 with TRBJ2-3; 9 bases agree with TRBD1. The ends lost 6 bases at V and 2 bases at J; junction bases unmatched: 7. Germline V lookup: CDR1 SGHRS, CDR2 YFSETQ. This CDR3 spans 15 amino acids. The CDR3 loop reads CASTSGTGFTDTQYF. CDR3 nucleotides: TGCGCCAGCACCTCAGGGACAGGGTTCACAGATACGCAGTATTTT. The whole variable domain, remainder taken from reference TRBV5-1 and TRBJ2-3, is KAGVTQTPRYLIKTRGQQVTLSCSPISGHRSVSWYQQTPGQGLQFLFEYFSETQRNKGNFPGRFSGRQFSNSRSEMNVSTLELGDSALYLCASTSGTGFTDTQYFGPGTRLTVL.

The chain has TRBV28 and TRBJ2-3; 9 bases map to TRBD1. CDR1 and CDR2 from the germline V gene are MDHEN and SYDVKM. With V trimmed by 6 bases and J by 2 bases, 12 bases remained unmatched. The CDR3 spans 17 residues. The CDR3 DNA is TGTGCCAGCAGGCGGACAGGGGTGGTGGGGTTCACAGATACGCAGTATTTT. Its translation is CASRRTGVVGFTDTQYF.

CDR3: CASSTGAGDTQYF. In DNA, the CDR3 is TGTGCCAGCAGCACAGGGGCGGGGGATACGCAGTATTTT. The rearrangement links TRBV6-5 to TRBJ2-3; tentative D call: TRBD1 (7 bases). The V end lost 6 bases, the J end lost 6 bases, and 13 bases lay between the germline ends. This CDR3 has 13 residues. Per germline, CDR1 MNHEY and CDR2 SVGAGI.

The chain recombines TRBV5-1 with TRBJ1-5; D is possibly TRBD1 (5 bases). Looked up from germline, CDR1 is SGHRS and CDR2 is YFSETQ. The CDR3 runs to 13 residues. Trimming left V 10 bases short and J 7 bases short, with 18 bases between. CDR3 nucleotides: TGCGCCTCAAGCGGGGACCCGTGGCAGCCCCAGCATTTT. Its protein is CASSGDPWQPQHF.

CDR3 sequence: CSAVRQSAKNIQYF. The DNA of the CDR3 is TGCAGCGCTGTGAGACAGTCAGCCAAAAACATTCAGTACTTC. The genes are TRBV29-1 and TRBJ2-4; tentatively, D is TRBD1 (5 bases). CDR3 size: 14 residues. The V and J ends lost 7 bases and 0 bases respectively, with 13 bases between them. CDR1 is SQVTM, CDR2 ANQGSEA, per germline.

This rearrangement joins TRBV6-6 to TRBJ2-1; a possible D gene is TRBD1 (5 bases). V lost 0 bases and J lost 5, with 14 bases in between. Germline CDR1 MNHNY, CDR2 SVGAGI (reference sequence). The CDR3 sequence is 16 residues long. CDR3 residues: CASSYSPTVANNEQFF. CDR3 bases: TGTGCCAGCAGTTACTCGCCGACAGTTGCCAACAATGAGCAGTTCTTC.

This clone was observed a few times. This chain connects TRBV5-5 to TRBJ2-2; D is unresolved. The CDR3 runs 14 residues. The V gene's germline CDR1 is SGHKS and CDR2 YYEKEE (reference sequence). Trimming removed 2 bases at V and 1 base at J, with 6 bases between. CDR3 DNA sequence: TGTGCCAGCAGCTTTACCGGGAACACCGGGGAGCTGTTTTTT. Protein: CASSFTGNTGELFF.

This chain links TRBV28 with TRBJ1-2; D remains unclear. The CDR3 sequence is 14 residues long. The V end was cut by 8 bases, the J end by 2 bases, with 15 bases between. Germline assignment: CDR1 MDHEN and CDR2 SYDVKM. Written as DNA, the CDR3 is TGTGCCAGCTCCTGGGTTGGGCGAAACTATGGCTACACCTTC. Its protein is CASSWVGRNYGYTF.

The CDR3 reads CASSLAWGRGNAEQYF. The CDR3 DNA sequence: TGTGCCAGCAGCTTAGCATGGGGAAGGGGGAATGCAGAGCAGTACTTC. V is TRBV7-2 and J is TRBJ2-7; D perhaps matches TRBD1 (6 bases). V was pared by 0 bases and J by 7 bases, with 19 bases between. The CDR3 spans 16 residues. Germline V gives CDR1 SGHTA, CDR2 FQGNSA. Drawing the rest from reference TRBV7-2 and TRBJ2-7, the complete variable domain is GAGVSQSPSNKVTEKGKDVELRCDPISGHTALYWYRQSLGQGLEFLIYFQGNSAPDKSGLPSDRFSAERTGGSVSTLTIQRTQQEDSAVYLCASSLAWGRGNAEQYFGPGTRLTVT.

The V gene is TRBV19, the J gene TRBJ2-3, with D maybe TRBD1 (6 bases). V was pared by 10 bases and J by 4 bases, with 15 bases between. Germline V lookup: CDR1 LNHDA, CDR2 SQIVND (reference sequence). The length of the CDR3 is 13 residues. CDR3 loop: CATTLRGADTQYF. DNA for the CDR3: TGTGCCACCACCCTCAGGGGAGCAGATACGCAGTATTTT.

This clone was observed a handful of times. The genes are TRBV5-5 and TRBJ2-7; D remains ambiguous. The CDR3 spans 13 residues. The V and J ends lost 1 base and 6 bases respectively, with 11 bases between them. Germline loops: CDR1 SGHKS, CDR2 YYEKEE (reference sequence). This CDR3 reads CASSLTPSREQYF. The DNA of the CDR3 is TGTGCCAGCAGCTTGACCCCTTCGCGCGAGCAGTACTTC.

J is TRBJ1-4 and V is TRBV6-2 or TRBV6-3; TRBD1 might be the D (6 bases). Trimming pared 0 bases from V and 6 bases from J, leaving 14 bases between. The CDR3 covers 16 residues. The V gene's germline CDR1 is MNHEY and CDR2 SVGEGT. The CDR3 nucleotides read TGTGCCAGCAGTTACTCGAAGGGGGAGACGGATGAAAAACTGTTTTTT. It yields the protein CASSYSKGETDEKLFF.

The chain joins TRBV6-5 to TRBJ1-3, with TRBD1 matching 7 bases. The CDR3 is 13 residues long. Looked up from germline, CDR1 is MNHEY and CDR2 is SVGAGI. V trimming: 10 bases; J trimming: 3 bases; junction bases outside the gene matches: 6. In nucleotides, the CDR3 is TGTGCCATCTGGACAGGAGATGGAAACACCATATATTTT. Translated, it gives CAIWTGDGNTIYF.

The chain has TRBV6-8 and TRBJ1-5, with D perhaps TRBD1 (6 bases). Germline CDR1 is MNHGY and CDR2 is SAAAGT. The CDR3 loop spans 15 amino acids. Deletions cut 2 bases from V and 5 bases from J, with 13 bases between. The CDR3, as DNA: TGTGCCAGCAGTTACGGGGGGGCAGACCATCAGCCCCAGCATTTT. Its protein product is CASSYGGADHQPQHF.

V gene TRBV12-3 or TRBV12-4 combines with J gene TRBJ1-2; D remains unclear. This CDR3 spans 13 amino acids. Trimming took 8 bases from V and 6 from J, leaving 16 bases between them. The DNA for the CDR3 is TGTGCCAGCGAGGGCCCGTTGATGGATGGCTACACCTTC. This translates into CASEGPLMDGYTF.

As DNA, the CDR3 is TGTGCCAGCAGCGAGCCGCCCGGAGACACCATATATTTT. Its protein is CASSEPPGDTIYF. The chain recombines TRBV9 with TRBJ1-3; D unresolved. The CDR3 spans 13 residues. The germline CDR1 and CDR2 sequences are SGDLS and YYNGEE. Between the trimmed V and J ends, which lost 3 bases and 8 bases, there was a span of 12 bases.

This sequence joins TRBV7-2 and TRBJ2-1; the D is unclear. The CDR3 is 11 amino acids. Germline assignment: CDR1 SGHTA and CDR2 FQGNSA. Trimming took off 5 bases at V and 10 bases at J, with 9 bases between the two ends. Written as DNA, the CDR3 is TGTGCCAGCAGCCGTTCAGGAGAGCAGTTCTTC. This translates into CASSRSGEQFF.

CDR3 sequence: CARTGWNYGYTF. DNA for the CDR3: TGCGCCAGGACAGGGTGGAACTATGGCTACACCTTC. J is TRBJ1-2 and V is TRBV10-1; TRBD1 aligns across 7 bases. There are 12 residues in the CDR3. Germline CDR1 and CDR2: WNHNN and SYGVQD (reference sequence). V was pared by 9 bases and J by 2 bases, with 3 bases of the junction left unmatched.